This TCR beta chain was sequenced for a study of blood T cells in healthy people across ages. Findings and caveats of the study: Percentage of naive T cells showed a strong correlation with TCR beta diversity. Expanded clonotype shifts may have been confounded, as the donors had an unknown CMV status.

Germline CDR1 reads DFQATT; CDR2 reads SNEGSKA (reference sequence). With 6 bases clipped from V and 8 bases from J, the junction kept 13 bases outside the gene matches. The CDR3 is 14 amino acids. On this clonotype: What it binds is not known.

Together with a sample-barcoded 5' primer, a J-beta primer mix was included in a second PCR lasting 7 to 11 cycles. TCRdb re-analysed the 5' RACE reads in MiXCR, keeping a single row per CDR3 protein. The repertoire includes around 1,500,000 distinct CDR3 sequences, roughly 40% of them detected once, and roughly 7.9% sits in the top ten. PBMCs numbering at least 6 million were isolated per sample. The chain links TRBV20-1 to TRBJ2-1; TRBD2 matches 7 bases. Specimen: blood. This sequence originates from a woman between 18 and 29 years old in good health. The CDR3 is CSANGLGGGHEQFF. DNA of the CDR3: TGCAGTGCCAATGGACTAGGTGGAGGTCATGAGCAGTTCTTC.